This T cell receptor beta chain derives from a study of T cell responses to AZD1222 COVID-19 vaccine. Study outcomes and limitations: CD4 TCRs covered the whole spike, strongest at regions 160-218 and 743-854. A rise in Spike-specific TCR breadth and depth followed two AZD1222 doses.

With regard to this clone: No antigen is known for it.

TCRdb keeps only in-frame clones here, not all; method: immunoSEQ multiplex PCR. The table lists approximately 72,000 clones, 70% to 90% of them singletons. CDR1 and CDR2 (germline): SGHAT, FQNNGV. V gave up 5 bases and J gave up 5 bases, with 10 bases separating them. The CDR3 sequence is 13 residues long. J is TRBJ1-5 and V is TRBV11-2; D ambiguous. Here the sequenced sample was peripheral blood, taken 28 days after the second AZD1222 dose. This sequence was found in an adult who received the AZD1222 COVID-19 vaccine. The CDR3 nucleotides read TGTGCCAGCAGCCCAGTCCCCGATCAGCCCCAGCATTTT. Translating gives CASSPVPDQPQHF.